Below, 10 T cell receptor beta chains from the same sample are listed, as sequenced in a study of control samples from healthy donors and cancer patients. Generated by immunoSEQ multiplex PCR, the TCRdb table keeps only in-frame clones and is missing some. The table shows about 100,000 clones, with about 90% occurring only once. Sequenced: blood. The source is a woman aged 50 to 60 in good health.

This chain uses TRBV19 with TRBJ2-5; tentative D call: TRBD2 (6 bases). Trimming took off 2 bases at V and 1 base at J, with 11 bases between the two ends. The germline CDR1 and CDR2 sequences are LNHDA and SQIVND (reference sequence). This CDR3 contains 15 residues. The CDR3 coding sequence is TGTGCCAGTAGTATATCCGGGAGAGGCCAAGAGACCCAGTACTTC. This translates into CASSISGRGQETQYF.

The chain uses TRBV3-1 (or the pseudogene TRBV3-2) and TRBJ2-1; D is ambiguous. Germline V gene sequence: CDR1 LGHDT, CDR2 YNNKEL (reference sequence). The CDR3 has 15 amino acids. Trimming stripped 4 bases from V and 4 bases from J, with 14 bases between. The CDR3 nucleotides are TGTGCCAGCAGCCTACTTTCGAGGCCGTACAATGAGCAGTTCTTC. Amino acid sequence: CASSLLSRPYNEQFF.

The chain combines TRBV6-5 with TRBJ2-7; 9 bases line up with TRBD1. The J segment lost 7 bases and the V segment lost 6 bases, leaving 7 bases of the junction unmatched. CDR3 length: 13 amino acids. Germline V gene lookup returns CDR1 MNHEY and CDR2 SVGAGI. The CDR3 loop reads CASRGQGLGEQYF. CDR3 nucleotides: TGTGCCAGCAGAGGACAGGGGTTGGGGGAGCAGTACTTC.

The chain has TRBV28 and TRBJ2-1; possible D gene TRBD1, 6 bases. The germline V gene encodes CDR1 MDHEN and CDR2 SYDVKM. Trimming cost V 8 bases and J 2 bases, with 13 bases left between them. The CDR3 totals 14 residues. The CDR3 DNA reads TGTGCCAGCCGTAGGGGGTCGACCTACAATGAGCAGTTCTTC. Amino acid sequence: CASRRGSTYNEQFF.

In DNA, the CDR3 is TGCGCCAGCAGTTATACAGGGGGCGCGGGGTATGAGCAGTTCTTC. Amino acids: CASSYTGGAGYEQFF. The chain employs TRBV5-1 and TRBJ2-1, with 9 bases matching TRBD1. This CDR3 is 15 amino acids long. From germline, CDR1 is SGHRS and CDR2 YFSETQ. Trimming at V came to 5 bases and at J to 8 bases, leaving 11 bases not matched to a gene.

The chain couples TRBV10-2 to TRBJ2-5, with D maybe TRBD2 (7 bases). The CDR3 has 19 residues. V lost 2 bases, J lost 5 bases, and 27 bases lay in between. Germline CDR1 and CDR2: WSHSY and SAAADI. CDR3 amino acids: CASSEPPGGGLGFGETQYF. For the CDR3, the DNA is TGCGCCAGCAGTGAGCCTCCCGGCGGGGGCTTGGGCTTTGGTGAGACCCAGTACTTC.

The chain uses TRBV15 and TRBJ2-3, with D possibly matching TRBD2 (6 bases). V was cut by 4 bases and J by 3 bases, with 14 bases left in between. In germline, CDR1 is LNHNV, CDR2 YYDKDF (reference sequence). The CDR3 covers 15 residues. CDR3 nucleotides: TGTGCCACCAGCATCGGCGGGACGGGGACAGATACGCAGTATTTT. This translates into CATSIGGTGTDTQYF.

This clone is a singleton in its sample. The rearrangement links TRBV19 to TRBJ1-1; D remains ambiguous. CDR1 and CDR2 from the germline V gene are LNHDA and SQIVND (reference sequence). The CDR3 length is 16 residues. The V gene lost 3 bases and the J gene lost 0 bases, with 14 bases spanning the gap. The CDR3: CASSIPPAGMNTEAFF. CDR3 DNA: TGTGCCAGTAGTATCCCCCCCGCCGGAATGAACACTGAAGCTTTCTTT.

The genes are TRBV4-2 and TRBJ1-3; 8 positions match TRBD1. After removal of 5 bases from V and 4 bases from J, the junction contained 16 bases not matched to a gene. Germline CDR1 LGHNA, CDR2 YNFKEQ. The CDR3 runs to 18 residues. DNA for the CDR3: TGTGCCAGCAGCTCGACAGGACAGGGACCGACGGGGGGAAACACCATATATTTT. It specifies CASSSTGQGPTGGNTIYF.

This sequence joins TRBV6-2 or TRBV6-3 and TRBJ2-5; D remains ambiguous. Germline CDR1 MNHEY, CDR2 SVGEGT. Deletions cut 2 bases from V and 5 bases from J, with 9 bases between. The CDR3 consists of 13 residues. DNA for the CDR3: TGTGCCAGCAGTTACCCCCTTTGGGAGACCCAGTACTTC. Translation: CASSYPLWETQYF.